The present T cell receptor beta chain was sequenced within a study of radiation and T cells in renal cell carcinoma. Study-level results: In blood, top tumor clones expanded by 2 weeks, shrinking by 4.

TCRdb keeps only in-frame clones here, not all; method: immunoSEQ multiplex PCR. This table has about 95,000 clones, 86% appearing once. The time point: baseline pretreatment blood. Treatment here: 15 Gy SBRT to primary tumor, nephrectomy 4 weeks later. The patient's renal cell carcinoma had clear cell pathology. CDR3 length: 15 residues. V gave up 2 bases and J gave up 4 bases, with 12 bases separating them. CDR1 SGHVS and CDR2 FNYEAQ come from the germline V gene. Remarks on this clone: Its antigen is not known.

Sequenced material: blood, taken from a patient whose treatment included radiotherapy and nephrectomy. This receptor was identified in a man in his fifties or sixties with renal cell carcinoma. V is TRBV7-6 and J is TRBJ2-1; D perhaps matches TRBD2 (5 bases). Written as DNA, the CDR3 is TGTGCCAGCAGCTTAATTGCGGGCATTTACAATGAGCAGTTCTTC. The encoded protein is CASSLIAGIYNEQFF.